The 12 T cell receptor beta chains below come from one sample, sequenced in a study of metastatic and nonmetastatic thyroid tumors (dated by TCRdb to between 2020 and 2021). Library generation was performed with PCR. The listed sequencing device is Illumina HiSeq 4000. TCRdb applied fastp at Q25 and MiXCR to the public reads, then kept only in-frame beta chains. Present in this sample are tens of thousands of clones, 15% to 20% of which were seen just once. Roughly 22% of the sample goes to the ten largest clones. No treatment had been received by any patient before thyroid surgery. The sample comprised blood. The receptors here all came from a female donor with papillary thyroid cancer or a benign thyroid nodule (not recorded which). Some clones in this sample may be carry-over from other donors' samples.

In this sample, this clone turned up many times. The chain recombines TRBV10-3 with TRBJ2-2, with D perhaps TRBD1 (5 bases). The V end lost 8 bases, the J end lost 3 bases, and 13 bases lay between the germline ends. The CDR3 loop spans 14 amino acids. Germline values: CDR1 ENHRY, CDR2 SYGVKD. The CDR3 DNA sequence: TGTGCCATCGGAAAACAGGACGACACCGGGGAGCTGTTTTTT. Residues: CAIGKQDDTGELFF.

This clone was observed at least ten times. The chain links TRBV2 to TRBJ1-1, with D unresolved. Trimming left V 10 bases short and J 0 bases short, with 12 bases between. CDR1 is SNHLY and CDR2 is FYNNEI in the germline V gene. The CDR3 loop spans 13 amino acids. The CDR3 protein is CATGRALNTEAFF. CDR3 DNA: TGTGCCACCGGGAGGGCCTTGAACACTGAAGCTTTCTTT.

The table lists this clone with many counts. CDR3 sequence reads: CATCPSGSYEQYF. The CDR3 DNA follows: TGTGCCACCTGTCCTAGCGGATCCTACGAGCAGTACTTC. The gene calls are TRBV6-2 or TRBV6-3 and TRBJ2-7; TRBD2 matches at 7 bases. The CDR3 covers 13 residues. Unmatched junction bases numbered 7, after V lost 10 bases and J lost 1 base. Germline CDR1 reads MNHEY; CDR2 reads SVGEGT.

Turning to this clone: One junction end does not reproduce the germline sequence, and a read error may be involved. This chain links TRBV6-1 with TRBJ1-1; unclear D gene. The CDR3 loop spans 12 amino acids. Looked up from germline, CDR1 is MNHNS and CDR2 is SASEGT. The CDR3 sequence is CASSQLGTDASF. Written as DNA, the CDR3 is TGTGCCAGCAGTCAACTGGGCACTGATGCTAGCTTT.

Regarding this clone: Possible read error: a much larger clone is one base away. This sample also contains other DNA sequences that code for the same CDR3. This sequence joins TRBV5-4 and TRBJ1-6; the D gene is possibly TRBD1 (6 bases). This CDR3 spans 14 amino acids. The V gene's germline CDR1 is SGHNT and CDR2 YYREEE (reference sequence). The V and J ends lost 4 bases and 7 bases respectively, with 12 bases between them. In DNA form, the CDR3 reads TGTGCCAGCAGCGGGGGGCGTGGAAATTCACCCCTCCACTTT. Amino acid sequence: CASSGGRGNSPLHF. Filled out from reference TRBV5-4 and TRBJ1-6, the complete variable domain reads ETGVTQSPTHLIKTRGQQVTLRCSSQSGHNTVSWYQQALGQGPQFIFQYYREEENGRGNFPPRFSGLQFPNYSSELNVNALELDDSALYLCASSGGRGNSPLHFGNGTRLTVT.

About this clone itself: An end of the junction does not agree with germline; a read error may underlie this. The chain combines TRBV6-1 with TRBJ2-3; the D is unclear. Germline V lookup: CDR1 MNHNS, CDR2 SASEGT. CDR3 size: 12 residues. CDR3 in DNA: TGTGCCTGCAGTGCCAGCACAGATACGCTGTATTTT. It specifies CACSASTDTLYF.

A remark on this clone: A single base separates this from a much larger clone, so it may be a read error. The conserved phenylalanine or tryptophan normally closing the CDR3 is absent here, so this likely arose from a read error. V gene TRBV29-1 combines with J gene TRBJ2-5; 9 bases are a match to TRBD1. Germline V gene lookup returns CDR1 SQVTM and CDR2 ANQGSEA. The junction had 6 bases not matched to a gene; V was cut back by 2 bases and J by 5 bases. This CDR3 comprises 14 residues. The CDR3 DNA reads TGCAGCGTTGAATCGGGACAGGGTTTTGAGACCCAGTACTTA. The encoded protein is CSVESGQGFETQYL.

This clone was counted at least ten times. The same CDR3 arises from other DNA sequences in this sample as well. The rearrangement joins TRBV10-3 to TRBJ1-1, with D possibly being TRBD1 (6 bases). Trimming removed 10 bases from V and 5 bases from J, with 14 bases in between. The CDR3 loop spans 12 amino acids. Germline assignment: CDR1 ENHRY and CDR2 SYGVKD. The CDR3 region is CATIQGGTEAFF. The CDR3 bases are TGTGCCACAATACAGGGAGGTACTGAAGCTTTCTTT.

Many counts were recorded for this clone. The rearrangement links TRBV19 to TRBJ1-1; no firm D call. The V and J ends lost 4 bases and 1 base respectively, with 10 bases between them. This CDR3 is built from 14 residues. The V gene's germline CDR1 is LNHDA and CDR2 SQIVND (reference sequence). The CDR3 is CASSRSGKNTEAFF. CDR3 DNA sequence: TGTGCCAGTAGTAGGTCCGGGAAGAACACTGAAGCTTTCTTT.

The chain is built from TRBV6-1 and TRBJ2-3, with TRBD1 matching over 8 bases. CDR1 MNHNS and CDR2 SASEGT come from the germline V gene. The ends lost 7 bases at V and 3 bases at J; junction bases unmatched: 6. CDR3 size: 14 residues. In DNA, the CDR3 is TGTGCCAGCAATCCGGGACAGGAGACAGATACGCAGTATTTT. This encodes CASNPGQETDTQYF.

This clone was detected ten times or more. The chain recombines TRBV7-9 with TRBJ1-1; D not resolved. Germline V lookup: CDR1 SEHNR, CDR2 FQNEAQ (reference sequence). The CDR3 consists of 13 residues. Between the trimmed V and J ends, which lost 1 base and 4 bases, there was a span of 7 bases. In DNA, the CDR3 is TGTGCCAGCAGCTTAGTGGCAGCCACTGAAGCTTTCTTT. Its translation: CASSLVAATEAFF.

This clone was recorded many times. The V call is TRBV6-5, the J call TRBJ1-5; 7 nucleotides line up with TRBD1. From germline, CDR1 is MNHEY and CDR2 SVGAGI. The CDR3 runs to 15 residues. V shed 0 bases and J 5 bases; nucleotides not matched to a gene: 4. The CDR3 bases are TGTGCCAGCAGTTACTCCAGGGGGGGCGATCAGCCCCAGCATTTT. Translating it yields CASSYSRGGDQPQHF.